The rows below give T cell receptor beta chains drawn from one sample of a study of shared clonotypes between healthy human individuals. TCRdb's table, derived via immunoSEQ multiplex PCR, lists solely in-frame clones and lacks some. The sample has approximately 2.1 million clones, approximately 95% seen once. The specimen sequenced was naive CD4+ T cells from PBMCs. These receptors all stem from a young man in good health. Some clones in this sample may be carry-over from other donors' samples. Each CDR3 is given with its conserved first and last residue. Each record gives: V gene, D gene, J gene, clone size, CDR3 protein, CDR3 DNA. D genes are given only for firm matches. The size field is filled for only some rows; it gives once, few, many or a size class.

TRBV9	-	TRBJ2-2	-	CASSVLGASQITGELFF	TGTGCCAGCAGCGTACTCGGGGCATCTCAAATCACCGGGGAGCTGTTTTTT
TRBV7-3	-	TRBJ1-1	-	CASSRGLNTEAFF	TGTGCCAGCAGCCGCGGCCTGAACACTGAAGCTTTCTTT
TRBV5-4	TRBD1	TRBJ1-1	-	CASSSGQGGNTEAFF	TGTGCCAGCAGCTCCGGACAGGGGGGGAACACTGAAGCTTTCTTT
TRBV6-1	TRBD1	TRBJ2-7	-	CASSRPGQGWEQYF	TGTGCCAGCAGTAGACCGGGACAGGGGTGGGAGCAGTACTTC
TRBV27	-	TRBJ2-7	-	CASSRALSPYEQYF	TGTGCCAGCAGTCGGGCGCTAAGCCCCTACGAGCAGTACTTC
TRBV11-2	TRBD1	TRBJ1-2	-	CASSSIRQGGRGYTF	TGTGCCAGCAGCTCCATAAGACAGGGCGGGAGGGGCTACACCTTC
TRBV28	TRBD2	TRBJ2-1	-	CASRSAGGSYNEQFF	TGTGCCAGTAGATCGGCGGGAGGGTCCTACAATGAGCAGTTCTTC
TRBV28	TRBD2	TRBJ2-4	-	CASSLGGRAGSGIQYF	TGTGCCAGCAGTTTGGGCGGGAGGGCCGGAAGCGGCATTCAGTACTTC
TRBV5-1	TRBD2	TRBJ2-2	once	CASSAGLVNGELFF	TGCGCCAGCAGTGCGGGACTAGTTAACGGGGAGCTGTTTTTT
TRBV15	-	TRBJ1-4	-	CATSRVGRRPNEKLFF	TGTGCCACCAGCAGAGTTGGACGGAGACCTAATGAAAAACTGTTTTTT
TRBV5-8	-	TRBJ1-5	-	CASRYKGAQPQHF	TGTGCCAGCAGATACAAGGGAGCTCAGCCCCAGCATTTT
TRBV18	-	TRBJ2-7	-	CASSSDSLSYEQYF	TGTGCCAGCTCATCTGACAGCCTCTCCTACGAGCAGTACTTC
TRBV28	-	TRBJ2-7	-	CASPRVAPSYEQYF	TGTGCCAGCCCACGTGTTGCCCCTTCCTACGAGCAGTACTTC
TRBV7-9	-	TRBJ1-1	-	CASSSTGQSTEAFF	TGTGCCAGCAGCTCCACGGGACAAAGCACTGAAGCTTTCTTT
TRBV5-1	-	TRBJ1-5	once	CASSLVGDSNQPQHF	TGCGCCAGCAGCTTGGTGGGAGATAGCAATCAGCCCCAGCATTTT
TRBV10-1	-	TRBJ1-2	-	CASSEEVYGYTF	TGCGCCAGCAGTGAGGAGGTTTACGGCTACACCTTC
TRBV5-1	TRBD2	TRBJ2-1	-	CASSLWTSGQEQFF	TGCGCCAGCAGCTTATGGACTAGCGGGCAGGAGCAGTTCTTC
TRBV11-3	-	TRBJ2-3	-	CASSFGGVVGDTQYF	TGTGCCAGCAGCTTCGGTGGGGTAGTAGGAGATACGCAGTATTTT
TRBV10-1	-	TRBJ2-5	once	CASSESVRPPKETQYF	TGCGCCAGCAGTGAGTCGGTCCGCCCGCCTAAAGAGACCCAGTACTTC
TRBV6-1	TRBD1	TRBJ1-2	-	CASSEYRDRRGGYTF	TGTGCCAGCAGTGAATACCGGGACAGGAGGGGTGGCTACACCTTC
TRBV29-1	TRBD2	TRBJ2-7	-	CSVSSGRAEQYF	TGCAGCGTTAGCAGCGGGAGGGCAGAGCAGTACTTC
TRBV6-5	TRBD1	TRBJ2-7	-	CASSYSGTGPYEQYF	TGTGCCAGCAGTTACTCCGGGACAGGCCCCTACGAGCAGTACTTC
TRBV25-1	-	TRBJ2-1	-	CASSDSGDPKSNNEQFF	TGTGCCAGCAGTGATTCTGGGGACCCGAAATCCAACAATGAGCAGTTCTTC
TRBV18	-	TRBJ1-5	-	CASSPPGQPQHF	TGTGCCAGCTCACCACCGGGGCAGCCCCAGCATTTT
TRBV6-5	-	TRBJ1-2	-	CASSYGQVAGYTF	TGTGCCAGCAGTTACGGGCAGGTTGCCGGCTACACCTTC
TRBV7-3	-	TRBJ1-2	-	CASSGGPSGYGYTF	TGTGCCAGCTCCGGGGGGCCCTCCGGCTATGGCTACACCTTC
TRBV9	TRBD1	TRBJ1-2	-	CASSQGQGNGYTF	TGTGCCAGCAGCCAGGGACAGGGGAATGGCTACACCTTC
TRBV5-1	-	TRBJ1-2	-	CASSLAGANYGYTF	TGCGCCAGCAGCTTGGCAGGAGCTAACTATGGCTACACCTTC
TRBV19	TRBD1	TRBJ1-5	-	CASRPATGDQPQHF	TGTGCCAGTAGGCCAGCGACAGGGGATCAGCCCCAGCATTTT
TRBV7-2	TRBD2	TRBJ2-3	-	CASSLGLAAPTDTQYF	TGTGCCAGCAGCTTAGGGCTAGCGGCCCCCACAGATACGCAGTATTTT
TRBV9	-	TRBJ2-7	-	CASSVESGSYEQYF	TGTGCCAGCAGCGTAGAAAGTGGCTCCTACGAGCAGTACTTC
TRBV11-2	-	TRBJ2-1	-	CASSLVSGGSYEQFF	TGTGCCAGCAGCTTAGTTAGTGGGGGGTCATATGAGCAGTTCTTC
TRBV10-3	TRBD1	TRBJ2-7	-	CAISEPGQGRYEQYF	TGTGCCATCAGTGAACCTGGACAGGGCCGCTACGAGCAGTACTTC
TRBV2	TRBD2	TRBJ2-1	-	CASSSGTSGSYNEQFF	TGTGCCAGCAGCTCCGGGACTAGCGGTTCCTACAATGAGCAGTTCTTC
TRBV7-2	TRBD1	TRBJ2-1	-	CASSPGQRPYNEQFF	TGTGCCAGCAGCCCGGGACAGCGGCCTTACAATGAGCAGTTCTTC
TRBV5-1	-	TRBJ1-5	-	CASSLDGAGGQPQHF	TGCGCCAGCAGCTTGGATGGCGCAGGTGGTCAGCCCCAGCATTTT
TRBV5-1	TRBD1	TRBJ2-7	-	CASSLDPPGQGHEQYF	TGCGCCAGCAGCTTGGACCCCCCGGGACAGGGCCACGAGCAGTACTTC
TRBV19	TRBD2	TRBJ2-1	-	CASTSVAAGDLDEQFF	TGTGCCAGTACCTCCGTGGCAGCGGGAGATCTGGATGAGCAGTTCTTC
TRBV18	-	TRBJ2-3	-	CASSPGVTDTQYF	TGTGCCAGCTCACCAGGAGTCACAGATACGCAGTATTTT
TRBV7-8	TRBD1	TRBJ2-7	-	CASSTRDRSFWEQYF	TGTGCCAGCAGCACCCGGGACAGGAGCTTTTGGGAGCAGTACTTC
TRBV18	-	TRBJ2-5	-	CASATQETQYF	TGTGCCAGCGCCACCCAAGAGACCCAGTACTTC
TRBV5-1	-	TRBJ2-3	-	CASSLGGVSTDTQYF	TGCGCCAGCAGCTTGGGCGGGGTCAGCACAGATACGCAGTATTTT
TRBV7-9	-	TRBJ2-7	-	CASGPARGEQYF	TGTGCCAGCGGGCCGGCGAGGGGGGAGCAGTACTTC
TRBV7-2	-	TRBJ2-7	once	CASSLRRVPVATEQYF	TGTGCCAGCAGCTTACGGCGGGTTCCGGTCGCTACCGAGCAGTACTTC
TRBV7-2	-	TRBJ1-2	-	CASSLSGYGYTF	TGTGCCAGCAGCTTGTCCGGCTATGGCTACACCTTC
TRBV28	TRBD1	TRBJ1-5	once	CASSLSSPDRGKPQHF	TGTGCCAGCAGTTTATCGTCCCCGGACAGGGGAAAGCCCCAGCATTTT
TRBV7-2	-	TRBJ2-5	few	CASSLRPAVQETQYF	TGTGCCAGCAGCTTACGGCCGGCGGTACAAGAGACCCAGTACTTC
TRBV5-1	-	TRBJ2-1	-	CASVPGAPTYNEQFF	TGCGCCAGCGTCCCGGGGGCCCCAACCTACAATGAGCAGTTCTTC
TRBV19	TRBD1	TRBJ2-3	-	CASSIPLAGGDTQYF	TGTGCCAGTAGTATCCCACTAGCAGGGGGCGATACGCAGTATTTT
TRBV19	-	TRBJ1-1	-	CASRGQRAFF	TGTGCCAGTCGGGGACAACGGGCTTTCTTT
TRBV29-1	-	TRBJ2-3	-	CSVGGQTSTDTQYF	TGCAGCGTCGGCGGACAGACTAGCACAGATACGCAGTATTTT
TRBV5-5	TRBD2	TRBJ2-7	-	CASTLTSGSSYEQYF	TGTGCCAGCACCTTAACTAGCGGGAGTTCTTACGAGCAGTACTTC
TRBV4-3	TRBD2	TRBJ2-2	-	CASSQGGSGLAHDLRELFF	TGCGCCAGCAGCCAAGGAGGTAGCGGGTTGGCCCACGACCTTCGGGAGCTGTTTTTT